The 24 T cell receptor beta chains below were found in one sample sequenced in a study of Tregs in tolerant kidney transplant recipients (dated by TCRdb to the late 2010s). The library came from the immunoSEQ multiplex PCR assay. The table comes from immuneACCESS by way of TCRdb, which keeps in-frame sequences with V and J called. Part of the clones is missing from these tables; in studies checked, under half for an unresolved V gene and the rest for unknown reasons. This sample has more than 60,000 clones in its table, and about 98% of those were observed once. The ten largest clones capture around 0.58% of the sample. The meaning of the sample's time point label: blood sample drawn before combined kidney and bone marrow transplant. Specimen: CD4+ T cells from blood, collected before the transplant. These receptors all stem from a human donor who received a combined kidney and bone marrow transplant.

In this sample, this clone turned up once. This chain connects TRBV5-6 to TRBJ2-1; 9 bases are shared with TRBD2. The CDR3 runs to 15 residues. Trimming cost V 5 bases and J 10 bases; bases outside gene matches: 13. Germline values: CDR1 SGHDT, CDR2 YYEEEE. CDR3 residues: CASSSLAGSRWEQFF. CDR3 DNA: TGTGCCAGCAGTTCACTAGCGGGCTCCCGCTGGGAGCAGTTCTTC.

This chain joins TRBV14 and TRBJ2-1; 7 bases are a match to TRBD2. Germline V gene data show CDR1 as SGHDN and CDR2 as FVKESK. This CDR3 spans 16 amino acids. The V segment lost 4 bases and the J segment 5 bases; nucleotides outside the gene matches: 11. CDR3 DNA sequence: TGTGCCAGCAGCCGAGAGCTAGCGGCTAAGAACAATGAGCAGTTCTTC. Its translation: CASSRELAAKNNEQFF.

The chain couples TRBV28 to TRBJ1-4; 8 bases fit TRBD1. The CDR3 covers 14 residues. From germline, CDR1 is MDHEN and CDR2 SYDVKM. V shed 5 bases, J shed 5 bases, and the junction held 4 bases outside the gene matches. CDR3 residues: CASSLQGGNEKLFF. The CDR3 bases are TGTGCCAGCAGTCTACAGGGGGGAAATGAAAAACTGTTTTTT.

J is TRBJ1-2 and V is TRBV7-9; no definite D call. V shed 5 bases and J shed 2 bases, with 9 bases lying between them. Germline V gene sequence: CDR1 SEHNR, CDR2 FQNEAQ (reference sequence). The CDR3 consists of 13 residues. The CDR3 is CASSHDMNYGYTF. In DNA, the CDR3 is TGTGCCAGCAGCCATGACATGAACTATGGCTACACCTTC.

CDR3 nucleotide sequence: TGTGCCAGCAGCCCCCCCCCGGGGCCCCAGCATTTT. It translates to CASSPPPGPQHF. This chain links TRBV7-2 with TRBJ1-5; D gene ambiguous. The germline CDR1 and CDR2 sequences are SGHTA and FQGNSA. The CDR3 is made up of 12 amino acids. V lost 5 bases to trimming and J lost 9 bases, with 11 bases between them. The complete variable domain, with remaining parts taken from reference TRBV7-2 and TRBJ1-5, reads GAGVSQSPSNKVTEKGKDVELRCDPISGHTALYWYRQSLGQGLEFLIYFQGNSAPDKSGLPSDRFSAERTGGSVSTLTIQRTQQEDSAVYLCASSPPPGPQHFGDGTRLSIL.

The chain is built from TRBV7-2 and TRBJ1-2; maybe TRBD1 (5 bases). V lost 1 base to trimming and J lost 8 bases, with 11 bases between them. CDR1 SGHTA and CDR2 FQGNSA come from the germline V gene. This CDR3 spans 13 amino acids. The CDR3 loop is CASSLGTRGGYTF. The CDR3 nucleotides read TGTGCCAGCAGCTTAGGTACCCGGGGGGGCTACACCTTC.

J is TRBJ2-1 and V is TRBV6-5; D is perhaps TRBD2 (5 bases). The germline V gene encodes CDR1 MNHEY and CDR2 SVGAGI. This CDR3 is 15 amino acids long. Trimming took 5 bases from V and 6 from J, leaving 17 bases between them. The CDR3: CASSSTLGRSNEQFF. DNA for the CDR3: TGTGCCAGCAGTAGTACCCTGGGGAGAAGCAATGAGCAGTTCTTC.

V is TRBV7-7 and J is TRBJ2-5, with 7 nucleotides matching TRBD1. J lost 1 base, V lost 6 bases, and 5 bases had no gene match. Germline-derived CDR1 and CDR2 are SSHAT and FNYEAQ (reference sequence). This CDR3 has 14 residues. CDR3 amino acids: CASSKTGSQETQYF. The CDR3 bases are TGTGCCAGCAGTAAGACAGGGTCCCAAGAGACCCAGTACTTC.

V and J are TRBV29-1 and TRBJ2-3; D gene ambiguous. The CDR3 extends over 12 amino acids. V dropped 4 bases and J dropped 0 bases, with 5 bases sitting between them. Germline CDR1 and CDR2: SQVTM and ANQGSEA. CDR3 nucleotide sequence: TGCAGCGTTGGAACTAGCACAGATACGCAGTATTTT. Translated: CSVGTSTDTQYF.

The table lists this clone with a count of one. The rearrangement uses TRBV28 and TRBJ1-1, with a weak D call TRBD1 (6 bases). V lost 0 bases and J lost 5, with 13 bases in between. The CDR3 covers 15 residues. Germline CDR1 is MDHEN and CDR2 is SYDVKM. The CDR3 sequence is CASSLWNTRGTEAFF. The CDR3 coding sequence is TGTGCCAGCAGTTTATGGAACACCAGGGGAACTGAAGCTTTCTTT.

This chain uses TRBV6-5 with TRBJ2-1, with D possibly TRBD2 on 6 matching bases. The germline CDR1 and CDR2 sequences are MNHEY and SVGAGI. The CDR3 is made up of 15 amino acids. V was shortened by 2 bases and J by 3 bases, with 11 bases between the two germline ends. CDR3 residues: CASSYGTPNYNEQFF. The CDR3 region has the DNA TGTGCCAGCAGTTACGGGACTCCAAACTACAATGAGCAGTTCTTC.

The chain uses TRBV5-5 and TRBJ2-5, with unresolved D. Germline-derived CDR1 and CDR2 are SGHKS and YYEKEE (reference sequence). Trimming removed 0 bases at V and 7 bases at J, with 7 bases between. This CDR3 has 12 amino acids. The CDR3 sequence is CASSLDAATQYF. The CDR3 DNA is TGTGCCAGCAGCTTGGATGCGGCGACCCAGTACTTC.

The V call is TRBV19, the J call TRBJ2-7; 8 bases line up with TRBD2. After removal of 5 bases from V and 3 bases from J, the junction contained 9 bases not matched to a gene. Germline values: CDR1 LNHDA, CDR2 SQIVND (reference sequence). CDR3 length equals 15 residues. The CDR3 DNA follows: TGTGCCAGTAGTGACTGGACTAGCAGATACTACGAGCAGTACTTC. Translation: CASSDWTSRYYEQYF.

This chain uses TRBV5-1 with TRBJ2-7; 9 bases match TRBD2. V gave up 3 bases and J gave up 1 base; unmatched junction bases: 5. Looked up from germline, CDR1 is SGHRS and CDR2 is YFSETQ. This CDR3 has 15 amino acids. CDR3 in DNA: TGCGCCAGCAGCTGGACTAGCGAATTATCCTACGAGCAGTACTTC. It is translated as CASSWTSELSYEQYF. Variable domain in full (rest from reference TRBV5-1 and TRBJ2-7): KAGVTQTPRYLIKTRGQQVTLSCSPISGHRSVSWYQQTPGQGLQFLFEYFSETQRNKGNFPGRFSGRQFSNSRSEMNVSTLELGDSALYLCASSWTSELSYEQYFGPGTRLTVT.

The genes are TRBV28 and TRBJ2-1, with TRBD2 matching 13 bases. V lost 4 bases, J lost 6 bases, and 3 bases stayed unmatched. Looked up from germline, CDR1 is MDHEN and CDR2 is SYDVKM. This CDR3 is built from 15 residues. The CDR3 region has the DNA TGTGCCAGCAGTTACCGACTAGCGGGGGGCAATGAGCAGTTCTTC. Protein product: CASSYRLAGGNEQFF.

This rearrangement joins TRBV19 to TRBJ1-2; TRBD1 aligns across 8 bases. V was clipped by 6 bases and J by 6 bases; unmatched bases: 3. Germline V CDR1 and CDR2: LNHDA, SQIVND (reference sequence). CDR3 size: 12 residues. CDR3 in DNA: TGTGCCAGTAGGACAGGGGTGGATGGCTACACCTTC. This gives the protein CASRTGVDGYTF.

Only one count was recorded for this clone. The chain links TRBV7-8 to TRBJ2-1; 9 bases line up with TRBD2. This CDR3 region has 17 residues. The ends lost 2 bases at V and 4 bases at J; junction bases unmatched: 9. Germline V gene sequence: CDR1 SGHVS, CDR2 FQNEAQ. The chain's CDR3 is CASSLQVAGGPYNEQFF. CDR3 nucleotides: TGTGCCAGCAGCTTACAAGTGGCGGGAGGGCCGTACAATGAGCAGTTCTTC.

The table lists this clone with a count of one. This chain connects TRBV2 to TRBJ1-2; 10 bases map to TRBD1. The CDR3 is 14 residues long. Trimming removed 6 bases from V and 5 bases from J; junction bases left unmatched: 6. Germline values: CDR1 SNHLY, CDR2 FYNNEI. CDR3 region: CASRAGTGEYGYTF. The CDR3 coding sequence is TGTGCCAGCAGAGCCGGGACAGGGGAGTATGGCTACACCTTC.

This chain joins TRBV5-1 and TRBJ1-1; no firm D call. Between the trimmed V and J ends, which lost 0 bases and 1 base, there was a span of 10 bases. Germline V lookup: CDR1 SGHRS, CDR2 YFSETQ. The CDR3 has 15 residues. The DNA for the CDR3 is TGCGCCAGCAGCTTGGGAATAGCAAGGAACACTGAAGCTTTCTTT. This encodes CASSLGIARNTEAFF.

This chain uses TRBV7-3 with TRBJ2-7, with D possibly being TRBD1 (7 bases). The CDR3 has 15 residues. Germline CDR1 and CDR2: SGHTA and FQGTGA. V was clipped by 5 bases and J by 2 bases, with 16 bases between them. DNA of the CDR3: TGTGCCAGCAGCCTCCAGGGGGGAGGCCCCTACGAGCAGTACTTC. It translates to CASSLQGGGPYEQYF.

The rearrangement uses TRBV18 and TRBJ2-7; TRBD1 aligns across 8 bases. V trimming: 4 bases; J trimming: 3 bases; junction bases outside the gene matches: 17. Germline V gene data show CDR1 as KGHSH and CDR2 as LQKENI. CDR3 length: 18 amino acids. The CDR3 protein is CASSLLTLRQGLLYEQYF. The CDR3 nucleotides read TGTGCCAGCTCACTCCTCACCCTTAGACAGGGGCTCCTCTACGAGCAGTACTTC.

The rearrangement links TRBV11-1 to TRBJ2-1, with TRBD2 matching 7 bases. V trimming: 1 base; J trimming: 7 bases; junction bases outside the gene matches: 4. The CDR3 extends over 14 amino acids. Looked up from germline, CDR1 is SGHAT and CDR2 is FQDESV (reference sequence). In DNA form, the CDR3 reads TGTGCCAGCAGCTTAGGACTAGCCTCGAATGAGCAGTTCTTC. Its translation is CASSLGLASNEQFF. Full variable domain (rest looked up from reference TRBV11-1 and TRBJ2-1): EAEVAQSPRYKITEKSQAVAFWCDPISGHATLYWYRQILGQGPELLVQFQDESVVDDSQLPKDRFSAERLKGVDSTLKIQPAELGDSAMYLCASSLGLASNEQFFGPGTRLTVL.

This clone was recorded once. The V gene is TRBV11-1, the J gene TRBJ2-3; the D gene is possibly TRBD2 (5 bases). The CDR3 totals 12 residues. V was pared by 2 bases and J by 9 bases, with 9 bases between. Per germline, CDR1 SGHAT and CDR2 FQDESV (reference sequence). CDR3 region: CASSLSSGTQYF. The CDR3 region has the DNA TGTGCCAGCAGCTTATCAAGCGGAACGCAGTATTTT.

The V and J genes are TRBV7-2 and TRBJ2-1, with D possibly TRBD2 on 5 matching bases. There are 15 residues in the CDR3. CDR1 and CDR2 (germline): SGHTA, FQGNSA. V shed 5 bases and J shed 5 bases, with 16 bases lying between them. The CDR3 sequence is CASSVNPSGHNEQFF. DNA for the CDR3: TGTGCCAGCAGCGTTAACCCGAGCGGACACAATGAGCAGTTCTTC.